This T cell receptor (beta chain) was sequenced in a study of blood T cell repertoires in COVID-19. About the research overall: The United States, Italy and Spain were the sources of the acute and convalescent COVID-19 samples.

Source study methods: Reference gene primer amplification gave estimated nucleated cell counts. Clones were read by immunoSEQ multiplex PCR, and TCRdb kept only the in-frame ones, dropping some. The V and J calls and the clone size are those of that table, but D and trimming were determined from the DNA. The table shows a few hundred thousand clones, with roughly nine tenths occurring only once. Living in about two dozen US areas, the participants were between roughly 18 and 90 years of age. Categorization into cohorts depended on clinical history that participants reported. Germline CDR1 SGHRS, CDR2 YFSETQ. This CDR3 is built from 14 residues. Trimming pared 0 bases from V and 3 bases from J, leaving 9 bases between.

Source material: PBMCs or T cells enriched from blood (not recorded which). V and J are TRBV5-1 and TRBJ1-2, with a weak D call TRBD1 (6 bases). The receptor was derived from a young man who had recovered from COVID-19. CDR3 coding DNA: TGCGCCAGCAGCTTGGTTGGGGGCGACTATGGCTACACCTTC. Protein product: CASSLVGGDYGYTF.